The 8 T cell receptor beta chains listed next were all sequenced from one sample in a study of blood T cell repertoires in COVID-19. Profiled with immunoSEQ multiplex PCR; TCRdb holds only in-frame clones, not every one. This sample has approximately 120,000 clones, with 70% to 90% found just once. Sequencing was carried out using peripheral blood. All receptors derive from a human donor in a cohort sampled during active COVID-19.

V and J are TRBV30 and TRBJ2-2; 7 nucleotides match TRBD2. Germline V CDR1 and CDR2: GTSNPN, SVGIG (reference sequence). The J segment lost 5 bases and the V segment lost 7 bases, leaving 10 bases of the junction unmatched. The CDR3 is made up of 14 amino acids. Written as DNA, the CDR3 is TGTGCCTCGCGGAGGGGCGGGGGAACCGGGGAGCTGTTTTTT. This sequence encodes CASRRGGGTGELFF.

The rearrangement uses TRBV19 and TRBJ1-5, with D unresolved. Per the germline V gene, CDR1 is LNHDA and CDR2 is SQIVND (reference sequence). The ends were cut back, 4 bases at V and 4 bases at J, with 5 bases in the middle. The CDR3 consists of 12 residues. For the CDR3, the DNA is TGTGCCAGTAGTACTAATAATCAGCCCCAGCATTTT. Amino acid sequence: CASSTNNQPQHF.

The chain has TRBV9 and TRBJ2-1; 8 bases match TRBD1. CDR1 SGDLS and CDR2 YYNGEE come from the germline V gene. V dropped 0 bases and J dropped 10; count of bases not matched to a gene: 12. The CDR3 is 16 residues long. The chain's CDR3 is CASSVEPGTGRREQFF. CDR3 coding DNA: TGTGCCAGCAGCGTAGAACCCGGGACAGGCCGCCGGGAGCAGTTCTTC.

The gene calls are TRBV4-1 and TRBJ1-6, with D maybe TRBD1 (5 bases). Trimming removed 2 bases from V and 0 bases from J, with 8 bases in between. The CDR3 is 16 amino acids. The germline CDR1 and CDR2 sequences are MGHRA and YSYEKL. This CDR3 is CASSQTQVSYNSPLHF. The CDR3, as DNA: TGCGCCAGCAGCCAAACACAGGTCTCCTATAATTCACCCCTCCACTTT.

This clone appeared a single time. V gene TRBV4-1 combines with J gene TRBJ2-3, with a weak D call TRBD2 (6 bases). Trimming took off 4 bases at V and 5 bases at J, with 13 bases between the two ends. The CDR3 runs to 14 residues. In germline, CDR1 is MGHRA, CDR2 YSYEKL. CDR3 loop: CASSLTAGQDTQYF. The CDR3 coding sequence is TGCGCCAGCAGCCTCACGGCGGGGCAAGATACGCAGTATTTT.

The rearrangement links TRBV15 to TRBJ2-5; the D is unclear. Germline CDR1 and CDR2: LNHNV and YYDKDF (reference sequence). V was shortened by 1 base and J by 0 bases, with 6 bases between the two germline ends. This CDR3 contains 14 residues. Here the CDR3 DNA reads TGTGCCACCAGCAGAGTGCAGTACCAAGAGACCCAGTACTTC. It encodes CATSRVQYQETQYF.

This chain joins TRBV12-5 and TRBJ2-5; 11 positions agree with TRBD2. J was trimmed by 5 bases and V by 7 bases; bases with no gene match: 15. CDR3 length equals 17 residues. CDR1 and CDR2 from the germline V gene are LGHNT and FRNRAP. CDR3 loop: CASASIAGGLSRETQYF. The CDR3 DNA follows: TGTGCTAGTGCCTCTATAGCGGGGGGGCTTAGTAGGGAGACCCAGTACTTC.

The chain employs TRBV4-2 and TRBJ2-7, with 8 positions matching TRBD2. The CDR3 has 17 residues. Per germline, CDR1 LGHNA and CDR2 YNFKEQ. Unmatched junction bases numbered 16, after V lost 3 bases and J lost 6 bases. The CDR3 DNA follows: TGTGCCAGCAGCCAGTCCGCGTCTAGCGGGTGGGTACGCGAGCAGTACTTC. It codes for CASSQSASSGWVREQYF.